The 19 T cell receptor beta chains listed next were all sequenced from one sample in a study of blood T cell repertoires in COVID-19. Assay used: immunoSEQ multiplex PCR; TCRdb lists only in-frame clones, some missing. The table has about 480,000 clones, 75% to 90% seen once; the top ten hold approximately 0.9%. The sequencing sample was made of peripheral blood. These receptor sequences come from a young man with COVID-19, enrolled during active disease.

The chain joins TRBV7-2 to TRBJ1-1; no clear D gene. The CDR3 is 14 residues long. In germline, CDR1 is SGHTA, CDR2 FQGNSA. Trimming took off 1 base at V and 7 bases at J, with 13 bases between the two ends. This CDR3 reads CASSLGSGVGEAFF. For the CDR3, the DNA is TGTGCCAGCAGCTTAGGATCCGGGGTCGGTGAAGCTTTCTTT.

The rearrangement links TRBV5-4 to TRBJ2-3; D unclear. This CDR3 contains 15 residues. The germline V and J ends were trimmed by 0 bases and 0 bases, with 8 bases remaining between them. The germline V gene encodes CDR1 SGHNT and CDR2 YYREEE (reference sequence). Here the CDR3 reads CASSLDGPSTDTQYF. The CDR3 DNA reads TGTGCCAGCAGCTTGGATGGGCCTAGCACAGATACGCAGTATTTT.

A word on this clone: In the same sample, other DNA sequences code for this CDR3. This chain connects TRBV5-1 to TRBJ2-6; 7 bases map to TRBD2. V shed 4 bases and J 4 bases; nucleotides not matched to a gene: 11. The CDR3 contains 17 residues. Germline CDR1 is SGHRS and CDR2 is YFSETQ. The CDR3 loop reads CASSHAKRDSGANVLTF. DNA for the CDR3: TGCGCCAGCAGCCATGCGAAGCGGGACTCAGGGGCCAACGTCCTGACTTTC.

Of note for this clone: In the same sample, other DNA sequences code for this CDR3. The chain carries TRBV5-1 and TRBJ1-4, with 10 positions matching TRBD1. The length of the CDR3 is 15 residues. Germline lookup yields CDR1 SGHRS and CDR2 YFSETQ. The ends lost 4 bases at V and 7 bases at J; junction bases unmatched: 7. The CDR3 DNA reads TGCGCCAGCAGCCCGGAAGGACAGGGGGGTGAAAAACTGTTTTTT. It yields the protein CASSPEGQGGEKLFF.

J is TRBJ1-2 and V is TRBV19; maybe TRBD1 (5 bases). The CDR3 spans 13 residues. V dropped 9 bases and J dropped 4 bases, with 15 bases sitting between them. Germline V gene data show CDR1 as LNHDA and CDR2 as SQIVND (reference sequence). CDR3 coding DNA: TGTGCCAGCGGACCGGGACTGTCCTATGGCTACACCTTC. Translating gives CASGPGLSYGYTF.

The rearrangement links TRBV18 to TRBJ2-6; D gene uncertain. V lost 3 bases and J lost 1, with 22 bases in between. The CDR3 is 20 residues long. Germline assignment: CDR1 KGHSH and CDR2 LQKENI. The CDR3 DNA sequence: TGTGCCAGCTCACCTACCCGGAACCAGGCCCTGTCTTCTGGGGCCAACGTCCTGACTTTC. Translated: CASSPTRNQALSSGANVLTF.

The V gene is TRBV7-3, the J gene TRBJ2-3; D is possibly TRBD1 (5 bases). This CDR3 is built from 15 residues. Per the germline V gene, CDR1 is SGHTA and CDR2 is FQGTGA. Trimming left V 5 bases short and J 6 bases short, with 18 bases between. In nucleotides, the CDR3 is TGTGCCAGCAGCCCAGGTTCAGGGTGGGCGGATACGCAGTATTTT. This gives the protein CASSPGSGWADTQYF. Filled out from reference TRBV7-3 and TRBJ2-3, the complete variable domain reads GAGVSQTPSNKVTEKGKYVELRCDPISGHTALYWYRQSLGQGPEFLIYFQGTGAADDSGLPNDRFFAVRPEGSVSTLKIQRTERGDSAVYLCASSPGSGWADTQYFGPGTRLTVL.

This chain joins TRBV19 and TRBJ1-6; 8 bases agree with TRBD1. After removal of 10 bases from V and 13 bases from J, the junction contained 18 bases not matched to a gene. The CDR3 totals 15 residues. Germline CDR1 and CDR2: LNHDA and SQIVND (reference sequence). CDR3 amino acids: CATKYQGQAVFPLHF. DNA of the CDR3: TGTGCCACCAAGTATCAGGGACAGGCCGTTTTCCCCCTCCACTTT.

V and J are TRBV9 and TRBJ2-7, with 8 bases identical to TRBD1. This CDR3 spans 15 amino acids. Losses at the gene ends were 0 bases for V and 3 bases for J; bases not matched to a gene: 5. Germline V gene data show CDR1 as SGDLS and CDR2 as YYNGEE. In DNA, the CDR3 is TGTGCCAGCAGCGTAGGGGACAGGCTCGACTACGAGCAGTACTTC. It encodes CASSVGDRLDYEQYF.

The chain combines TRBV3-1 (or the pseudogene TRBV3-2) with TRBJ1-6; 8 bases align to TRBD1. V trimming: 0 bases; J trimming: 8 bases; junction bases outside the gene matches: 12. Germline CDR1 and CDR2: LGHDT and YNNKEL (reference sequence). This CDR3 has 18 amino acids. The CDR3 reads CASSQDLPRDRFYSPLHF. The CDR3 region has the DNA TGTGCCAGCAGCCAAGACCTACCCCGGGACAGGTTTTATTCACCCCTCCACTTT.

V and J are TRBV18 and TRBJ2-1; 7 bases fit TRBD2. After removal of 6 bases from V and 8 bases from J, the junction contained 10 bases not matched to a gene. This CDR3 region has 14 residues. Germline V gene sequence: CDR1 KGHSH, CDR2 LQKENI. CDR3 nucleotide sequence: TGTGCCAGCTCCCCTGCGGGAGCGGTAGATGAGCAGTTCTTC. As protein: CASSPAGAVDEQFF.

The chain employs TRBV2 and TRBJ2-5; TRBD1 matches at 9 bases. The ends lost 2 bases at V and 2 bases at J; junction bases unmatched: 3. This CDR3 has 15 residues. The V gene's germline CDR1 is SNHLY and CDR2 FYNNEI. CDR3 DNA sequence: TGTGCCAGCAGTGAATTAGGGACAGGGCAAGAGACCCAGTACTTC. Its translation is CASSELGTGQETQYF.

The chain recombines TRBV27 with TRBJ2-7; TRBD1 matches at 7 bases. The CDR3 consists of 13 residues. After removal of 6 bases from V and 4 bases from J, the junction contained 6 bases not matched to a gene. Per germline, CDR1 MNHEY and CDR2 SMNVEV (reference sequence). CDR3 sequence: CASSQGTAYEQYF. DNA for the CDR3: TGTGCCAGCAGCCAGGGGACAGCGTACGAGCAGTACTTC.

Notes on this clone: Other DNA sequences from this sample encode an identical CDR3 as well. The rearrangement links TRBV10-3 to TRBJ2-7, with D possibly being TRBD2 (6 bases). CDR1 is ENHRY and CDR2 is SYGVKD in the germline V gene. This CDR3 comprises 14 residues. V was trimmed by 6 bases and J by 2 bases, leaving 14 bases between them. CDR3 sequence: CAIRSSGQAYEQYF. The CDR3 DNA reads TGTGCCATCAGAAGTAGCGGCCAGGCCTACGAGCAGTACTTC.

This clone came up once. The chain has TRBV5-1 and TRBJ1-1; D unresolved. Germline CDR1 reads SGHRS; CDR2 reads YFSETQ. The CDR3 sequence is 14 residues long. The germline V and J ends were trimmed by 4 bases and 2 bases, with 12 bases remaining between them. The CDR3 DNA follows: TGCGCCAGCAGCCTTTCCAGCGATAACACTGAAGCTTTCTTT. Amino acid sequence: CASSLSSDNTEAFF.

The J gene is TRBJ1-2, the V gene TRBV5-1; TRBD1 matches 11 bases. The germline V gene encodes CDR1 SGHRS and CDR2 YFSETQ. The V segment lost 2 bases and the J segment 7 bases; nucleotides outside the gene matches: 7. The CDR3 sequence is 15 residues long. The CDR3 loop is CASSLDRDRGFGYTF. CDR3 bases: TGCGCCAGCAGCTTAGATAGGGACAGGGGGTTTGGCTACACCTTC.

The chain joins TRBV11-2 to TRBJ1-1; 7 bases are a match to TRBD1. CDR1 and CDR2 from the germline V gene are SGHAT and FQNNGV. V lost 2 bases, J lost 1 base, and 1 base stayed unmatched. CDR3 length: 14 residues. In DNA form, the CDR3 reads TGTGCCAGCAGCTTAAGACAGGGGAACACTGAAGCTTTCTTT. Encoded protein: CASSLRQGNTEAFF.

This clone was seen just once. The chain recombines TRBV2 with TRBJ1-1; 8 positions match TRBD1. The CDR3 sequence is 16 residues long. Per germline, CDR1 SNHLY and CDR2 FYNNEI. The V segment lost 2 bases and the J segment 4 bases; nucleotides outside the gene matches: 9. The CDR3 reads CASSEKRTGRSTEAFF. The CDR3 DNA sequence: TGTGCCAGCAGTGAAAAGAGGACAGGGCGTTCCACTGAAGCTTTCTTT.

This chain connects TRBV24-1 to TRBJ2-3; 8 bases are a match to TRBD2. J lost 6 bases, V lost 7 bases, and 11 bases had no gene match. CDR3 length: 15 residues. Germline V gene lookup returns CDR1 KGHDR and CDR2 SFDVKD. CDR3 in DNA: TGTGCCACCAGCTCTGCCGGGACTAGTGGTGATACGCAGTATTTT. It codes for CATSSAGTSGDTQYF.